A single sample is the source of the 21 T cell receptor beta chains below, sequenced in a study of T cells in Graves' hyperthyroidism and ophthalmopathy. TCR beta CDR3 regions were amplified from RNA transcripts. Initially, a first-round RT-PCR of the TCR CDR3 employed the HTBI primer set. TCRdb fed the multiplex PCR reads into MiXCR, producing one record per CDR3 protein. The sample includes about 840,000 distinct CDR3 sequences, about 38% seen only once; the top ten take over 8%. Source material: blood. All receptors come from a young man with Graves' hyperthyroidism.

This rearrangement joins TRBV6-1 to TRBJ2-3, with 9 bases lining up with TRBD2. Trimming removed 3 bases from V and 2 bases from J; junction bases left unmatched: 3. From germline, CDR1 is MNHNS and CDR2 SASEGT. The CDR3 is 15 amino acids. As DNA, the CDR3 is TGTGCCAGCAGTGAGGCTAGCGGGACCACAGATACGCAGTATTTT. Translation gives CASSEASGTTDTQYF.

The rearrangement links TRBV4-1 to TRBJ1-1, with 7 bases aligning to TRBD1. This CDR3 is 16 amino acids long. V gave up 5 bases and J gave up 6 bases; unmatched junction bases: 15. The germline gives CDR1 MGHRA, CDR2 YSYEKL. CDR3 loop: CASSVGSGRGMAEAFF. The DNA for the CDR3 is TGCGCCAGCAGCGTCGGTAGCGGCAGGGGGATGGCTGAAGCTTTCTTT.

This clonotype showed up just a few times. V usage is TRBV20-1 and J usage is TRBJ2-7, with 8 bases that match TRBD2. Trimming at V came to 5 bases and at J to 4 bases, leaving 10 bases not matched to a gene. The CDR3 loop spans 14 amino acids. Germline CDR1 DFQATT, CDR2 SNEGSKA (reference sequence). In nucleotides, the CDR3 is TGCAGTGCTCGGGCCGGGGGGGGGGATTACGAGCAGTACTTC. Translation gives CSARAGGGDYEQYF.

Comment on this clonotype: A read error may account for a junction end that differs from germline. The chain links TRBV7-2 to TRBJ2-2; 13 positions match TRBD2. Germline CDR1 and CDR2: SGHTA and FQGNSA. There are 17 residues in the CDR3. The CDR3 sequence: CASSLGTSGSEGGGLFF. DNA of the CDR3: TGTGCCAGCAGCTTAGGGACTAGCGGGAGTGAGGGAGGGGGGCTGTTTTTT. The entire variable domain, with the rest obtained from reference TRBV7-2 and TRBJ2-2, is as follows: GAGVSQSPSNKVTEKGKDVELRCDPISGHTALYWYRQSLGQGLEFLIYFQGNSAPDKSGLPSDRFSAERTGGSVSTLTIQRTQQEDSAVYLCASSLGTSGSEGGGLFFGEGSRLTVL.

Points on this clonotype: This likely comes from a read error, as the CDR3 has no conserved phenylalanine or tryptophan at its end. The J gene is TRBJ2-7, the V gene TRBV2; a possible D gene is TRBD1 (5 bases). The CDR3 is made up of 12 amino acids. V was cut by 8 bases and J by 7 bases, with 15 bases left in between. CDR1 is SNHLY and CDR2 is FYNNEI in the germline V gene. The CDR3 sequence: CASWAGFREQYS. The CDR3 nucleotides are TGTGCCAGCTGGGCAGGGTTCAGGGAGCAGTACTCC.

This clonotype was detected many times. The chain combines TRBV20-1 with TRBJ2-7; 9 bases are a match to TRBD2. Germline V gene sequence: CDR1 DFQATT, CDR2 SNEGSKA (reference sequence). Trimming took 6 bases from V and 5 from J; bases not matched to a gene: 11. This CDR3 is built from 14 residues. The CDR3 bases are TGCAGTGCCGGCAAGGCGGGAGGGCCACACGAGCAGTACTTC. Translation: CSAGKAGGPHEQYF.

This rearrangement joins TRBV2 to TRBJ1-1; D not resolved. V lost 7 bases and J 0 bases, leaving 15 bases between the germline ends. The CDR3 contains 15 residues. Germline V gene lookup returns CDR1 SNHLY and CDR2 FYNNEI. CDR3 sequence reads: CASINPGGMNTEAFF. The CDR3 DNA follows: TGTGCCAGCATCAATCCAGGAGGAATGAACACTGAAGCTTTCTTT.

The chain carries TRBV2 and TRBJ1-4; TRBD1 agrees at 7 bases. CDR3 length equals 15 residues. Trimming cost V 4 bases and J 4 bases; bases outside gene matches: 6. Germline CDR1 and CDR2: SNHLY and FYNNEI. The CDR3, as DNA: TGTGCCAGCAGTGGGACAGGTCGCGGTAATGAAAAACTGTTTTTT. It codes for CASSGTGRGNEKLFF.

The rearrangement links TRBV6-6 to TRBJ1-2, with D unclear. V dropped 8 bases and J dropped 2 bases, with 12 bases sitting between them. The CDR3 runs 13 residues. The germline CDR1 and CDR2 sequences are MNHNY and SVGAGI (reference sequence). The CDR3 bases are TGTGCCAGCGCCGGGTTCCCGAACTATGGCTACACCTTC. Translating gives CASAGFPNYGYTF.

V gene TRBV6-1 combines with J gene TRBJ2-7; D is uncertain. From germline, CDR1 is MNHNS and CDR2 SASEGT. V was trimmed by 5 bases and J by 4 bases, leaving 21 bases between them. The length of the CDR3 is 16 residues. The CDR3 nucleotides read TGTGCCAGCAGTCCTTCTTACGGTAAAGTTGAGTACGAGCAGTACTTC. Translated: CASSPSYGKVEYEQYF.

Turning to this clonotype: A much larger clone lies a single base off, so this may be a read error. The genes are TRBV29-1 and TRBJ2-7; D unresolved. Germline V gene lookup returns CDR1 SQVTM and CDR2 ANQGSEA. This CDR3 spans 11 amino acids. The V end was cut by 4 bases, the J end by 2 bases, with 6 bases between. The CDR3: CSVAATYEQYF. CDR3 in DNA: TGCAGCGTTGCGGCCACCTACGAGCAGTACTTC.

This clonotype was recorded a few times. V gene TRBV9 combines with J gene TRBJ2-7; no firm D call. The CDR3 is made up of 13 amino acids. Per germline, CDR1 SGDLS and CDR2 YYNGEE. Trimming shortened V by 1 base and J by 2 bases, and 7 bases separated the two germline ends. For the CDR3, the DNA is TGTGCCAGCAGCGTAACTACAGCCTACGAGCAGTACTTC. Its protein product is CASSVTTAYEQYF.

This clonotype was picked up many times. This chain uses TRBV13 with TRBJ2-7; either TRBD1 or TRBD2 may fit D (5 bases each). The CDR3 has 13 residues. From germline, CDR1 is PRHDT and CDR2 FYEKMQ (reference sequence). Trimming pared 3 bases from V and 5 bases from J, leaving 11 bases between. The chain's CDR3 is CASSLRGNDEQYF. CDR3 nucleotides: TGTGCCAGCAGCTTGAGGGGCAACGACGAGCAGTACTTC.

This clonotype was picked up many times. The rearrangement links TRBV7-9 to TRBJ1-3; D is unclear. The CDR3 is made up of 14 amino acids. Trimming removed 5 bases from V and 4 bases from J, with 12 bases in between. CDR1 is SEHNR, CDR2 FQNEAQ, per germline (reference sequence). CDR3 coding DNA: TGTGCCAGCAGCCCCCCGAGTCGCGGAAACACCATATATTTT. Protein sequence: CASSPPSRGNTIYF.

This clonotype was counted only a few times. The chain uses TRBV7-2 and TRBJ2-5, with 7 positions matching TRBD2. V lost 0 bases, J lost 7 bases, and 11 bases stayed unmatched. The CDR3 length is 16 residues. Germline CDR1 is SGHTA and CDR2 is FQGNSA. The CDR3 nucleotides are TGTGCCAGCAGCTTAGCGGGGCGGGAGTCCTCGGGGACCCAGTACTTC. Translating it yields CASSLAGRESSGTQYF.

The chain couples TRBV20-1 to TRBJ2-7; possible D gene TRBD2, 6 bases. The ends were cut back, 6 bases at V and 2 bases at J, with 11 bases in the middle. The germline CDR1 and CDR2 sequences are DFQATT and SNEGSKA (reference sequence). CDR3 length: 12 amino acids. The CDR3 reads CSAIADTYEQYF. In DNA, the CDR3 is TGCAGTGCGATAGCGGATACCTACGAGCAGTACTTC.

Points on this clonotype: The CDR3 end shows no conserved phenylalanine or tryptophan, and so a read error is likely. The chain employs TRBV4-1 and TRBJ1-1; no clear D. Germline CDR1 MGHRA, CDR2 YSYEKL. V lost 1 base and J lost 0, with 9 bases in between. This CDR3 contains 15 residues. The CDR3 nucleotides are TGCGCCAGCAGCCAAGGCGACGTGATGAACACTGAAGCTTTCCTT. Its protein product is CASSQGDVMNTEAFL.

This clonotype was observed many times. This chain connects TRBV7-8 to TRBJ1-2; D unclear. The germline V gene encodes CDR1 SGHVS and CDR2 FQNEAQ. CDR3 length: 15 residues. The V end lost 1 base, the J end lost 1 base, and 10 bases lay between the germline ends. The CDR3 DNA sequence: TGTGCCAGCAGCTTAGGCTTCGCGGATAACTATGGCTACACCTTC. Encoded protein: CASSLGFADNYGYTF.

As for this clonotype: A much larger clone differs by one base, so this may be a read error. The chain is built from TRBV7-9 and TRBJ1-2; a weak D match, TRBD1 (6 bases). With 4 bases removed from V and 5 bases from J, the gap between germline ends came to 11 bases. CDR1 is SEHNR and CDR2 is FQNEAQ in the germline V gene (reference sequence). This CDR3 has 13 amino acids. The DNA for the CDR3 is TGTGCCAGCAGCTCCCGGACAGTGTATGGCTACACCTTC. Translation gives CASSSRTVYGYTF.

The V gene is TRBV9, the J gene TRBJ2-7; 8 nucleotides match TRBD1. V lost 4 bases to trimming and J lost 3 bases; unmatched junction nucleotides: 6. The CDR3 runs to 14 residues. Germline loops: CDR1 SGDLS, CDR2 YYNGEE. This CDR3 is CASSPQDRDYEQYF. CDR3 sequence (DNA): TGTGCCAGCAGCCCCCAGGACAGGGACTACGAGCAGTACTTC.

The rearrangement uses TRBV5-6 and TRBJ2-7, with D possibly matching TRBD2 (5 bases). CDR1 is SGHDT, CDR2 YYEEEE, per germline. The CDR3 covers 15 residues. The V end was cut by 4 bases, the J end by 0 bases, with 14 bases between. The CDR3 spells CASSPQRGFSYEQYF. The CDR3 nucleotides are TGTGCCAGCAGCCCCCAGCGAGGGTTCTCCTACGAGCAGTACTTC. Combining the CDR3 with reference TRBV5-6 and TRBJ2-7 gives the whole variable domain DAGVTQSPTHLIKTRGQQVTLRCSPKSGHDTVSWYQQALGQGPQFIFQYYEEEERQRGNFPDRFSGHQFPNYSSELNVNALLLGDSALYLCASSPQRGFSYEQYFGPGTRLTVT.